This T cell receptor (beta chain) was sequenced for a study of identifying expanded T cells in peripheral blood. Notes on the study in general: Across healthy donors, higher total template counts meant significantly greater approximately two-week count variance. Over about two and four weeks, about 15 and 18 clones changed, versus around 1.2 between replicates.

The assay was immunoSEQ multiplex PCR, and TCRdb's table has in-frame clones only and misses some. The table has some 96,000 clones, around 90% seen once; the top ten hold 5.5%. This CDR3 is 16 amino acids long. The V gene end was trimmed by 5 bases and the J gene end by 2 bases; junction bases not matched to a gene: 8. Germline V gives CDR1 SNHLY, CDR2 FYNNEI. On this clone itself: Its antigen remains unknown.

The chain is built from TRBV2 and TRBJ2-7, with 11 bases aligning to TRBD2. This receptor was identified in a person aged 18 to 70 in good health. Sequencing input: blood. The CDR3 sequence: CASSPTSGRRPYEQYF. The CDR3 DNA sequence: TGTGCCAGCAGTCCTACTAGCGGGAGAAGGCCCTACGAGCAGTACTTC.